This T cell receptor beta chain was documented in a study of identical twins. TCRdb used MiXCR to reprocess the 5' RACE reads, holding one entry per CDR3 protein. The profile covers about 470,000 distinct CDR3 sequences, with about 24% appearing a single time and just under 3% taken by the ten largest. A note on this clonotype: Antigen unknown.

The V gene end was trimmed by 7 bases and the J gene end by 4 bases; junction bases not matched to a gene: 11. In germline, CDR1 is MNHEY, CDR2 SVGEGT. The CDR3 runs 17 residues. The study, taken as a whole, reports: Possibly, invariant MAIT and iNKT cells partly confounded zero-insertion analyses.

These same records also appear under a second study, on T cells expressing NK-cell markers.

V is TRBV6-2 or TRBV6-3 and J is TRBJ2-5; 14 nucleotides match TRBD2. This clonotype originated in a woman under 30 in good health. Sequenced: CD4+ T cells sorted from blood. CDR3 sequence (DNA): TGTGCCAGCACCCTCACCCTCGGACTAGCGGGAGGAGAGACCCAGTACTTC. Its protein is CASTLTLGLAGGETQYF.